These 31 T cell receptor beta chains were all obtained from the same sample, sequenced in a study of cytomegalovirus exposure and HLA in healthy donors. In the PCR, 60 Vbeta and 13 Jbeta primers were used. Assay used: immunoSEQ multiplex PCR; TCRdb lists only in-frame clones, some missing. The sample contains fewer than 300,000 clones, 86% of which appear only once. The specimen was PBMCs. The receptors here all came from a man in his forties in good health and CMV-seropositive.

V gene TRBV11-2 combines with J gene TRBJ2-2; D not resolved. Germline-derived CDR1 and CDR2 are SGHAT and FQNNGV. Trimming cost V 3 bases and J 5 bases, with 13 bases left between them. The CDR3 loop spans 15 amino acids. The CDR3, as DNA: TGTGCCAGCAGCTTCAGGCCCCGTGGAACCGGGGAGCTGTTTTTT. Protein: CASSFRPRGTGELFF.

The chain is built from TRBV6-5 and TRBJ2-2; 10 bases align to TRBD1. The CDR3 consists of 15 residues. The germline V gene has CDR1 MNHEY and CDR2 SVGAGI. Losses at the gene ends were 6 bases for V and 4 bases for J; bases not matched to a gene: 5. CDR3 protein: CASRVRTGGTGELFF. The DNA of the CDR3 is TGTGCCAGCAGGGTCAGGACAGGGGGCACCGGGGAGCTGTTTTTT.

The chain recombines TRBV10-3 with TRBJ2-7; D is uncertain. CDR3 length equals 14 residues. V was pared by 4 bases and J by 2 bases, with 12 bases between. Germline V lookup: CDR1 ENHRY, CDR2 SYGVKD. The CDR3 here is CAISVGSQPYEQYF. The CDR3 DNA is TGTGCCATCAGTGTGGGCAGCCAACCCTACGAGCAGTACTTC.

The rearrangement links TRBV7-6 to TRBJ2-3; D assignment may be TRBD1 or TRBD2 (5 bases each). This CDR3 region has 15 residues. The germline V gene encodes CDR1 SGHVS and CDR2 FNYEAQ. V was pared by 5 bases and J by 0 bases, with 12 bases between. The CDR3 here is CASSIGTGSTDTQYF. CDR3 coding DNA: TGTGCCAGCAGCATAGGGACGGGAAGCACAGATACGCAGTATTTT.

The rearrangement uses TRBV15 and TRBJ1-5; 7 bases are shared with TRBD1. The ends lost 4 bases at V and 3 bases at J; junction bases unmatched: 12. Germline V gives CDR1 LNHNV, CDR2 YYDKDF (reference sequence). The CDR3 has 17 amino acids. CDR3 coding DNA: TGTGCCACCAGCACCCTAGGGGGCGACAGGGTCAATCAGCCCCAGCATTTT. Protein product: CATSTLGGDRVNQPQHF.

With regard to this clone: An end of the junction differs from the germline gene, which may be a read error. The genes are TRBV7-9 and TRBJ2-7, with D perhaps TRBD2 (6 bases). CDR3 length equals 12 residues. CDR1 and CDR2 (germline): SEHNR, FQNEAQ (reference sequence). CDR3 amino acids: CSSSTEGYEQYF. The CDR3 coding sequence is TGTTCCAGCAGCACGGAGGGATACGAGCAGTACTTC.

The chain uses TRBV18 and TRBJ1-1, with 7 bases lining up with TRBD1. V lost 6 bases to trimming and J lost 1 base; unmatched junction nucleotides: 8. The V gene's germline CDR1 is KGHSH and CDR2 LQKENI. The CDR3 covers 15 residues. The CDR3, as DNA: TGTGCCAGCTCGCCAGAACAGGGGCCGAACACTGAAGCTTTCTTT. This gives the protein CASSPEQGPNTEAFF.

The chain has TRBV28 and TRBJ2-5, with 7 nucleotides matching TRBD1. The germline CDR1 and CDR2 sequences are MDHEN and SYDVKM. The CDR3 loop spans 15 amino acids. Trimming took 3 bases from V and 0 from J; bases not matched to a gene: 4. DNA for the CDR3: TGTGCCAGCAGTTTCCAGACAGGGAACCAAGAGACCCAGTACTTC. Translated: CASSFQTGNQETQYF.

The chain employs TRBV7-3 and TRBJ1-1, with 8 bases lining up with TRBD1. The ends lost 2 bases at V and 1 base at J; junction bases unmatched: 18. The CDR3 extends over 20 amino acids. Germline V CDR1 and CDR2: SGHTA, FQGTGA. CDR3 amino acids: CASSLGSLVRGRIGNTEAFF. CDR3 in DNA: TGTGCCAGCAGCTTAGGGTCCTTGGTCAGGGGGCGCATTGGGAACACTGAAGCTTTCTTT.

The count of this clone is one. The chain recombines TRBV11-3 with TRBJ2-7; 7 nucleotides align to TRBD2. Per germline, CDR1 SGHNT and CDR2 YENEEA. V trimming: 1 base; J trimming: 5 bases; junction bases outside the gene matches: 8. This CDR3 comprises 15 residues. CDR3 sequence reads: CASSLGSGELNEQYF. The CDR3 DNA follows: TGTGCCAGCAGCTTAGGAAGCGGGGAGCTTAACGAGCAGTACTTC.

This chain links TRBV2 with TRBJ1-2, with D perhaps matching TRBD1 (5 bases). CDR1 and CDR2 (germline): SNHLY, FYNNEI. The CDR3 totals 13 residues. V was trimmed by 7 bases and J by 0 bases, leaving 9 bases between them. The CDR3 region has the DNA TGTGCCAGCACTTTACAGGCTAACTATGGCTACACCTTC. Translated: CASTLQANYGYTF.

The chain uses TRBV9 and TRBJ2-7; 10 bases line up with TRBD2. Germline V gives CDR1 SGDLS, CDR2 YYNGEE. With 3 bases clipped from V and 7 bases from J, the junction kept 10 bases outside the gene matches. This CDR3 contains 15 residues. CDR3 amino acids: CASSEGASGSDEQYF. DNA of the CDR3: TGTGCCAGCAGCGAGGGGGCTAGCGGGAGTGATGAGCAGTACTTC.

CDR3 loop: CASSLSGWAGEQFF. CDR3 sequence (DNA): TGTGCCAGCAGCTTATCGGGGTGGGCGGGTGAGCAGTTCTTC. The chain is built from TRBV11-1 and TRBJ2-1; possibly TRBD2 for D (5 bases). Germline CDR1 reads SGHAT; CDR2 reads FQDESV (reference sequence). V was shortened by 2 bases and J by 9 bases, with 14 bases between the two germline ends. This CDR3 contains 14 residues.

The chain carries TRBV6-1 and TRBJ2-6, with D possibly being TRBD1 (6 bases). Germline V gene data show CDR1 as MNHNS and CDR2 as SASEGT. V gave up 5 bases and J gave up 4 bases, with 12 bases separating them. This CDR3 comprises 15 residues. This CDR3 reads CASSSRGDGANVLTF. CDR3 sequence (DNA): TGTGCCAGCAGTAGCAGGGGTGACGGGGCCAACGTCCTGACTTTC.

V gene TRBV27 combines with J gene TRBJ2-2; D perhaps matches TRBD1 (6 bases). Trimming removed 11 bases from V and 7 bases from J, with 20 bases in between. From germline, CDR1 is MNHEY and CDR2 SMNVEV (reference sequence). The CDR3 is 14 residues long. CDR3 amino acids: CASRTSRGGGELFF. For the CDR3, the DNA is TGTGCCTCCCGGACAAGCAGAGGGGGCGGGGAGCTGTTTTTT.

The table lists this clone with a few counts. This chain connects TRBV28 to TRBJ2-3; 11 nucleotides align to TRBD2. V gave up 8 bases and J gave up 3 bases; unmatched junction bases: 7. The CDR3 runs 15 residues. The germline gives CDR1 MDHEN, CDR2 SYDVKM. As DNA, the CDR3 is TGTGCCAGCCACCGTACTAGCGGGAGAACAGATACGCAGTATTTT. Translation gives CASHRTSGRTDTQYF.

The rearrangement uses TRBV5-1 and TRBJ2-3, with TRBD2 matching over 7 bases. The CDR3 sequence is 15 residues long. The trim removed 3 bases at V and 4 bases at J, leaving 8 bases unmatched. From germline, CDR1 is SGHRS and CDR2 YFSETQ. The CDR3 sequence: CASSWTSGGADTQYF. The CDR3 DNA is TGCGCCAGCAGCTGGACTAGTGGGGGGGCAGATACGCAGTATTTT.

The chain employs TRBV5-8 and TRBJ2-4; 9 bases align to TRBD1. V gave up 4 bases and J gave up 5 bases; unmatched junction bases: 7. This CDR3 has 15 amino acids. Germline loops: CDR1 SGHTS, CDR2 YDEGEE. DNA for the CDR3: TGTGCCAGCAGCCCGGGACAGGGAGGGGAAAACATTCAGTACTTC. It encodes CASSPGQGGENIQYF. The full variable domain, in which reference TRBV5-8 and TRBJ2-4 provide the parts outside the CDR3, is EAGVTQSPTHLIKTRGQQATLRCSPISGHTSVYWYQQALGLGLQFLLWYDEGEERNRGNFPPRFSGRQFPNYSSELNVNALELEDSALYLCASSPGQGGENIQYFGAGTRLSVL.

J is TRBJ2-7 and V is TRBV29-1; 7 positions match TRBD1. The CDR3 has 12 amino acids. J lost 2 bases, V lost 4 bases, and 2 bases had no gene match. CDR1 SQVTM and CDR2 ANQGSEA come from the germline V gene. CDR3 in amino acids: CSVVTGPYEQYF. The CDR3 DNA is TGCAGCGTTGTGACAGGGCCCTACGAGCAGTACTTC.

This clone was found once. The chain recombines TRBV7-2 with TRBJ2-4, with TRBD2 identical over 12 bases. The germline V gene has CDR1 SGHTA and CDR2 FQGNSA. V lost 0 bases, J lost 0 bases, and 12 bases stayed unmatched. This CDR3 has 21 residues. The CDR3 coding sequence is TGTGCCAGCAGCTTAGCGCAGCGAACTAGCGGGAGGCCCCTAGCCAAAAACATTCAGTACTTC. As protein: CASSLAQRTSGRPLAKNIQYF.

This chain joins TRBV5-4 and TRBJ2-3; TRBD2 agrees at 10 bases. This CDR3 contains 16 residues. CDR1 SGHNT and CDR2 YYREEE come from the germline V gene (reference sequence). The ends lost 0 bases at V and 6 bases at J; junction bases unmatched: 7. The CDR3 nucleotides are TGTGCCAGCAGCTTGGGAGCGGGAGGGCCTGAGGATACGCAGTATTTT. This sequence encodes CASSLGAGGPEDTQYF.

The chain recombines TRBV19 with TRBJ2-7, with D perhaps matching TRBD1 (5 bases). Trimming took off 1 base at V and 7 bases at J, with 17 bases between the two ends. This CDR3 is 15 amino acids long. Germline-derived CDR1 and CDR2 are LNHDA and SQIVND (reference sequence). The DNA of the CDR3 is TGTGCCAGTAGTATAGGGGGCAGTTCCTACGTGGAGCAGTACTTC. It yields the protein CASSIGGSSYVEQYF.

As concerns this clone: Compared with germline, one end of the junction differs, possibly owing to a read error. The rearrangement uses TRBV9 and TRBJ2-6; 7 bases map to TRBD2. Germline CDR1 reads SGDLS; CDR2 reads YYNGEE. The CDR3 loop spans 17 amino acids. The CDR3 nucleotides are TGTGCCGGCAGCGTTCTAGCGGACCCCTCTGGGGCCAACGTCCTGACTTTC. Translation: CAGSVLADPSGANVLTF.

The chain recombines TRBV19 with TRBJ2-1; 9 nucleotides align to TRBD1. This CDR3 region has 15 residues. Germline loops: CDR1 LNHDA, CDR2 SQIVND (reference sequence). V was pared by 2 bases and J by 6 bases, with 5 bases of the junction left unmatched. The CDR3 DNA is TGTGCCAGTAGTATAACCGGGACAGGGCGCAATGAGCAGTTCTTC. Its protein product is CASSITGTGRNEQFF.

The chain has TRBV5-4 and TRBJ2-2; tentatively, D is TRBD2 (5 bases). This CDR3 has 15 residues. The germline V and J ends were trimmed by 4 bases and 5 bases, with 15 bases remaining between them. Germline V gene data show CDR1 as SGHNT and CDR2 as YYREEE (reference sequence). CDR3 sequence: CASSPVPGYTGELFF. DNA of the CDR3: TGTGCCAGCAGCCCCGTTCCGGGATATACCGGGGAGCTGTTTTTT.

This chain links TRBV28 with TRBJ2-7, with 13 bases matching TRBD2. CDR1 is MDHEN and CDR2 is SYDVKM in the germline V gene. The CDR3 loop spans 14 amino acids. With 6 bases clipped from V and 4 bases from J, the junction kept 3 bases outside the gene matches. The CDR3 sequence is CASSPGLAGYEQYF. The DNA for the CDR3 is TGTGCCAGCAGCCCGGGACTAGCGGGGTACGAGCAGTACTTC.

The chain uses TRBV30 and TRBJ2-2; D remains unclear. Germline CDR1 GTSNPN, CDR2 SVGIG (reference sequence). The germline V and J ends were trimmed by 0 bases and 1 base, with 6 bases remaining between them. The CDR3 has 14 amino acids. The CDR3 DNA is TGTGCCTGGAGTGTACTCCGGAACACCGGGGAGCTGTTTTTT. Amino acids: CAWSVLRNTGELFF.

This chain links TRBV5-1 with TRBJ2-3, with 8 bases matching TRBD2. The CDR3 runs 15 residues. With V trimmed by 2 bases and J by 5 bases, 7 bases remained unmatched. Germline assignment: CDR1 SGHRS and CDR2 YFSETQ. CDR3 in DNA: TGCGCCAGCAGCTTAGACACTAGCGGTAAAGATACGCAGTATTTT. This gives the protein CASSLDTSGKDTQYF.

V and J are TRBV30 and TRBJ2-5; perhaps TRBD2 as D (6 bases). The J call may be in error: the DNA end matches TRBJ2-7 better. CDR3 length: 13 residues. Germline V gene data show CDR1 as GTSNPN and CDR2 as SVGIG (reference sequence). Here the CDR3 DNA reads TGTGCCTGGAGTGTACCGGGGGAATACGAGCAGTACTTC. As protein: CAWSVPGEYEQYF.

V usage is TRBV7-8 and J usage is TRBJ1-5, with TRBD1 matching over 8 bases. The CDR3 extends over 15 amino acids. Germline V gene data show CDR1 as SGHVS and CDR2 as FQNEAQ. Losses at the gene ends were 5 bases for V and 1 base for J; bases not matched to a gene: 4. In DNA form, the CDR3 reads TGTGCCAGCAGCCCGACAGGGGTGAGCAATCAGCCCCAGCATTTT. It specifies CASSPTGVSNQPQHF.

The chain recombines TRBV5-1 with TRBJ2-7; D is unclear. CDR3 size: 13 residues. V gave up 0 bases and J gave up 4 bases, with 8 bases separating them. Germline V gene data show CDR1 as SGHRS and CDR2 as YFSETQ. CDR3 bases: TGCGCCAGCAGCTTGGAGACTGAATACGAGCAGTACTTC. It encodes CASSLETEYEQYF.